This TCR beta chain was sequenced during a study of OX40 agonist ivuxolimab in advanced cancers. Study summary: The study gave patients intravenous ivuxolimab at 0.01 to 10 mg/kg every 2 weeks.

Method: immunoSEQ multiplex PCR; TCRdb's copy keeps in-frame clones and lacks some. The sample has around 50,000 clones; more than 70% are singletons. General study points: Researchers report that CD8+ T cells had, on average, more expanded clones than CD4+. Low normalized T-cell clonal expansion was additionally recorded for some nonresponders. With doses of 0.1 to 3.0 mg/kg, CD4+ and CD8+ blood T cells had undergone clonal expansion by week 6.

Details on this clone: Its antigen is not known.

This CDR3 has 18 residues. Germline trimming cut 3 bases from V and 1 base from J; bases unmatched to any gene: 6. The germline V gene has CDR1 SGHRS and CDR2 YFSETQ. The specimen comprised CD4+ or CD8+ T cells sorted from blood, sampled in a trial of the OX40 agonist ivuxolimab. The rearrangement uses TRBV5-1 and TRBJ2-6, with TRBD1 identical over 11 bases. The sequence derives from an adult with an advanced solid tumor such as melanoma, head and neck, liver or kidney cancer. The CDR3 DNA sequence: TGCGCCAGCAGCTCGAGCGGGACAGGGGGGTCTGGGGCCAACGTCCTGACTTTC. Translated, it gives CASSSSGTGGSGANVLTF.